This passage covers 10 T cell receptor beta chains from one sample sequenced in a study of T cell responses to AZD1222 COVID-19 vaccine. Some clones are missing from TCRdb's copy, which holds only in-frame ones; the method was immunoSEQ multiplex PCR. The repertoire consists of over 65,000 clones, with about 90% occurring once and the leading ten covering about 7.7%. Sequenced material: peripheral blood, taken on day 0 of AZD1222 vaccination. Every receptor here comes from an adult in good health.

V is TRBV28 and J is TRBJ1-1; TRBD1 might be the D (5 bases). CDR3 length: 14 residues. The germline V and J ends were trimmed by 5 bases and 8 bases, with 18 bases remaining between them. In germline, CDR1 is MDHEN, CDR2 SYDVKM. The CDR3 spells CASSLGAGSGEAFF. Written as DNA, the CDR3 is TGTGCCAGCAGTCTAGGGGCAGGGTCGGGAGAAGCTTTCTTT.

The chain uses TRBV5-1 and TRBJ2-3, with 12 bases fitting TRBD2. The V gene end was trimmed by 1 base and the J gene end by 4 bases; junction bases not matched to a gene: 4. This CDR3 has 16 amino acids. Germline CDR1 and CDR2: SGHRS and YFSETQ. The CDR3 DNA follows: TGCGCCAGCAGCTTGAGACTAGCGGGGGTCGCAGATACGCAGTATTTT. As protein: CASSLRLAGVADTQYF.

The J gene is TRBJ2-2, the V gene TRBV19; tentatively, D is TRBD2 (6 bases). The CDR3 totals 14 residues. The V gene lost 6 bases and the J gene lost 4 bases, with 12 bases spanning the gap. Germline lookup yields CDR1 LNHDA and CDR2 SQIVND (reference sequence). DNA of the CDR3: TGTGCCAGTAGGCTAGCGTGGGCCACCGGGGAGCTGTTTTTT. It is translated as CASRLAWATGELFF. Complete variable domain (other parts from reference TRBV19 and TRBJ2-2): DGGITQSPKYLFRKEGQNVTLSCEQNLNHDAMYWYRQDPGQGLRLIYYSQIVNDFQKGDIAEGYSVSREKKESFPLTVTSAQKNPTAFYLCASRLAWATGELFFGEGSRLTVL.

This clone has only one observation. The rearrangement links TRBV27 to TRBJ1-1, with a possible D match to TRBD1 (5 bases). The germline CDR1 and CDR2 sequences are MNHEY and SMNVEV (reference sequence). The length of the CDR3 is 13 residues. The germline V and J ends were trimmed by 5 bases and 0 bases, with 7 bases remaining between them. In nucleotides, the CDR3 is TGTGCCAGCAGTATGACAGTGAACACTGAAGCTTTCTTT. Residues: CASSMTVNTEAFF.

This clone was counted between two and nine times. The chain joins TRBV25-1 to TRBJ1-1; D gene ambiguous. There are 13 residues in the CDR3. Trimming pared 6 bases from V and 6 bases from J, leaving 14 bases between. Germline V gene lookup returns CDR1 MGHDK and CDR2 SYGVNS. This CDR3 reads CASSPGRGSEAFF. The CDR3 region has the DNA TGTGCCAGCAGCCCCGGTCGGGGATCTGAAGCTTTCTTT.

The chain joins TRBV14 to TRBJ2-7, with unresolved D. Trimming left V 4 bases short and J 6 bases short, with 16 bases between. CDR3 size: 14 residues. CDR1 and CDR2 from the germline V gene are SGHDN and FVKESK. The chain's CDR3 is CASSPYGTGAEQYF. The CDR3 nucleotides read TGTGCCAGCAGCCCCTACGGAACGGGCGCCGAGCAGTACTTC. Drawing the rest from reference TRBV14 and TRBJ2-7, the complete variable domain is EAGVTQFPSHSVIEKGQTVTLRCDPISGHDNLYWYRRVMGKEIKFLLHFVKESKQDESGMPNNRFLAERTGGTYSTLKVQPAELEDSGVYFCASSPYGTGAEQYFGPGTRLTVT.

The chain couples TRBV20-1 to TRBJ1-1; maybe TRBD1 (5 bases). Trimming left V 6 bases short and J 5 bases short, with 10 bases between. The germline gives CDR1 DFQATT, CDR2 SNEGSKA (reference sequence). The CDR3 contains 11 residues. DNA for the CDR3: TGCAGTGCGAGGTGGGGGACTGAAGCTTTCTTT. Protein: CSARWGTEAFF.

This clone was detected only a few times. Here the CDR3 reads CASSLAGTATNSPLHF. The CDR3 DNA reads as TGTGCCAGTAGTTTAGCCGGGACAGCTACTAATTCACCCCTCCACTTT. The J gene is TRBJ1-6, the V gene TRBV19; 7 bases are shared with TRBD1. Germline trimming cut 5 bases from V and 6 bases from J; bases unmatched to any gene: 10. CDR1 and CDR2 (germline): LNHDA, SQIVND (reference sequence). The CDR3 consists of 16 residues.

This clone was detected once. The V gene is TRBV7-9, the J gene TRBJ2-5; either TRBD1 or TRBD2 may supply D (5 bases each). From germline, CDR1 is SEHNR and CDR2 FQNEAQ (reference sequence). This CDR3 contains 14 residues. Deletions cut 4 bases from V and 3 bases from J, with 12 bases between. CDR3 loop: CASSSPGLEETQYF. Here the CDR3 DNA reads TGTGCCAGCAGCTCCCCGGGGCTTGAAGAGACCCAGTACTTC.

The chain employs TRBV10-3 and TRBJ2-1, with D hard to call. The CDR3 is 13 amino acids. Germline loops: CDR1 ENHRY, CDR2 SYGVKD. The V end was cut by 3 bases, the J end by 6 bases, with 9 bases between. CDR3 DNA sequence: TGTGCCATCAGTGACCACTACCCCAATGAGCAGTTCTTC. This encodes CAISDHYPNEQFF.